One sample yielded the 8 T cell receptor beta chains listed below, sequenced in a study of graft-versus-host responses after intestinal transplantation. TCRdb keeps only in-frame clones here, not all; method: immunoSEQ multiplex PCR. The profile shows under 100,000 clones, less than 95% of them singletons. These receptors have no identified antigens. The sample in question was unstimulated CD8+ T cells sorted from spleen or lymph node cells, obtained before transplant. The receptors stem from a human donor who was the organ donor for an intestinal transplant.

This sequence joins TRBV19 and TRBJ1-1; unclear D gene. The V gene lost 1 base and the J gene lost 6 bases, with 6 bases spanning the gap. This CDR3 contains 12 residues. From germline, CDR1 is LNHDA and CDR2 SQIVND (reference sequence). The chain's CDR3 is CASSIGGAEAFF. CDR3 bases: TGTGCCAGTAGTATAGGCGGCGCTGAAGCTTTCTTT.

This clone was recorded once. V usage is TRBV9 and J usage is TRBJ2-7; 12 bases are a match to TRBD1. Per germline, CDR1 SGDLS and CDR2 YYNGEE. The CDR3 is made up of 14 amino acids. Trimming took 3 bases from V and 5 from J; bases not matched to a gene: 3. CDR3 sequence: CASSGDRGLHEQYF. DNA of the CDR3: TGTGCCAGCAGCGGGGACAGGGGGCTCCACGAGCAGTACTTC.

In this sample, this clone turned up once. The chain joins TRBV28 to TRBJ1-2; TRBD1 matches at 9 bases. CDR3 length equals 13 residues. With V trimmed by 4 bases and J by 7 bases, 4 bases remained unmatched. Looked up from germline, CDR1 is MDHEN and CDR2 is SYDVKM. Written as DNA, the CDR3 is TGTGCCAGCAGTTGGCGGACAGGGGTTGGCTACACCTTC. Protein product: CASSWRTGVGYTF.

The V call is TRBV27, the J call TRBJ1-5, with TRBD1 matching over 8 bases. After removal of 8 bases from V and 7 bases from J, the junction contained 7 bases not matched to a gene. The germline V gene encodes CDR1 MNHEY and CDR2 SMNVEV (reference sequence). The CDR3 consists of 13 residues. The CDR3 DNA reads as TGTGCCAGCGCCGGACAGGGTGGGCAGCCCCAGCATTTT. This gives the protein CASAGQGGQPQHF.

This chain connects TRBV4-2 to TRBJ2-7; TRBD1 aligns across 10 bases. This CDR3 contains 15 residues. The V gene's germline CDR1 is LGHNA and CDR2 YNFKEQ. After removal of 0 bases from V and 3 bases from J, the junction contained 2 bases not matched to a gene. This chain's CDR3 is CASSQDWTGGYEQYF. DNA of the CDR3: TGTGCCAGCAGCCAAGATTGGACAGGGGGCTACGAGCAGTACTTC.

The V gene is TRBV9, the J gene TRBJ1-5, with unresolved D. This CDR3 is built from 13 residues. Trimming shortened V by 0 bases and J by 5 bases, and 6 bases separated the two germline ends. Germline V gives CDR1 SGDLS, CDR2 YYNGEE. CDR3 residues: CASSVGHDQPQHF. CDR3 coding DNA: TGTGCCAGCAGCGTAGGGCACGATCAGCCCCAGCATTTT.

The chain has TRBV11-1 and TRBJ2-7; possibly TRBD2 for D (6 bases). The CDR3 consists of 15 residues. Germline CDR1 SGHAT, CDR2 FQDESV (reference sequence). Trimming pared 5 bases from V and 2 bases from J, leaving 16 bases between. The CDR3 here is CASSPGYGGAYEQYF. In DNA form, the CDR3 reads TGTGCCAGCAGCCCGGGGTACGGGGGAGCCTACGAGCAGTACTTC.

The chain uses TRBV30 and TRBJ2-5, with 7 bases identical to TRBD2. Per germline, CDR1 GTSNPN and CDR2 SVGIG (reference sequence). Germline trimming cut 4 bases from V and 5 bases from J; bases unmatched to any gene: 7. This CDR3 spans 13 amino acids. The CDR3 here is CAWNSVGGETQYF. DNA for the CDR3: TGTGCCTGGAATTCGGTGGGAGGGGAGACCCAGTACTTC.